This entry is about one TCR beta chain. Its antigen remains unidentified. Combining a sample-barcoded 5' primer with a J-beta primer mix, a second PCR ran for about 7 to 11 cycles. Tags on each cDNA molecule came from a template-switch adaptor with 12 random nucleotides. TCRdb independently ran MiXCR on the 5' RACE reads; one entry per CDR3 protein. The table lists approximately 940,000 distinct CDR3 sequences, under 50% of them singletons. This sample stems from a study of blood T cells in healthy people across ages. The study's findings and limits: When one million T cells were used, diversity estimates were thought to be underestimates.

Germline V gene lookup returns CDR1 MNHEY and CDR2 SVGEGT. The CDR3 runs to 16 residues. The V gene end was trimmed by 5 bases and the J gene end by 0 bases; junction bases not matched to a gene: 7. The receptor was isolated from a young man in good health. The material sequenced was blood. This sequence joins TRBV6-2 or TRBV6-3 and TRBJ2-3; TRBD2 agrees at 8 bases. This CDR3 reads CASSSRTSPSTDTQYF. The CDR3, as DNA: TGTGCCAGCAGTAGCAGGACTAGCCCCAGCACAGATACGCAGTATTTT.